Listed below are T cell receptor beta chains from one sample, sequenced in a study of T cell responses to AZD1222 COVID-19 vaccine. Assay used: immunoSEQ multiplex PCR; TCRdb lists only in-frame clones, some missing. This sample has about 110,000 clones, with around 92% found just once. This material consisted of peripheral blood, taken 28 days after the second AZD1222 dose. These receptors were taken from an adult who received the AZD1222 COVID-19 vaccine. CDR3s include the opening cysteine and the closing phenylalanine or tryptophan. D genes are given only for firm matches. Some rows have no size entry. The others give once, few or many, or a class for an expanded clone.

abundance,d_gene,j_gene,v_gene,len,CDR3aa,CDR3nt
few,NA,TRBJ1-1,TRBV28,16,CASSFPGAAEDTEAFF,TGTGCCAGCAGTTTCCCGGGGGCAGCCGAGGACACTGAAGCTTTCTTT
NA,TRBD2,TRBJ2-7,TRBV18,15,CASQEGLAGGYEQYF,TGTGCCAGCCAAGAAGGACTAGCGGGAGGTTACGAGCAGTACTTC
NA,NA,TRBJ1-1,TRBV10-3,13,CAISEWDNTEAFF,TGTGCCATCAGTGAGTGGGATAACACTGAAGCTTTCTTT
NA,TRBD1,TRBJ2-1,TRBV2,15,CASRARTGGIDEQFF,TGTGCCAGCAGGGCCCGGACAGGGGGCATAGATGAGCAGTTCTTC
NA,NA,TRBJ1-6,TRBV9,13,CASSPRLNSPLHF,TGTGCCAGCAGCCCCCGTTTAAATTCACCCCTCCACTTT
few,NA,TRBJ1-1,TRBV7-2,13,CASSLGGHTEAFF,TGTGCCAGCAGCTTGGGGGGACACACTGAAGCTTTCTTT
NA,TRBD1,TRBJ1-1,TRBV19,15,CASSSSGGLNTEAFF,TGTGCCAGTAGTTCTTCAGGGGGCTTGAACACTGAAGCTTTCTTT
NA,NA,TRBJ1-4,TRBV4-2,17,CASSQDAAQGQGEKLFF,TGTGCCAGCAGCCAAGATGCGGCCCAGGGGCAGGGGGAAAAACTGTTTTTT
NA,NA,TRBJ1-5,TRBV11-2,15,CASSLGGGVGMTQHF,TGTGCCAGCAGCTTAGGAGGCGGTGTCGGTATGACCCAGCATTTT
NA,NA,TRBJ1-6,TRBV7-2,14,CASSLGLPGSPLHF,TGTGCCAGCAGCTTGGGCCTGCCGGGGTCACCCCTCCACTTT
NA,TRBD2,TRBJ2-1,TRBV11-2,15,CASSWGLAGVDEQFF,TGTGCCAGCAGCTGGGGACTAGCGGGAGTGGATGAGCAGTTCTTC
NA,NA,TRBJ1-1,TRBV5-4,12,CASSLGDGEAFF,TGTGCCAGCAGCTTGGGTGACGGTGAAGCTTTCTTT
once,NA,TRBJ2-5,TRBV7-2,14,CASALGVSGETQYF,TGTGCCAGCGCCCTAGGGGTGAGCGGGGAGACCCAGTACTTC
few,TRBD1,TRBJ1-4,TRBV19,15,CASSPWTGVREKLFF,TGTGCCAGTAGTCCGTGGACAGGGGTACGGGAAAAACTGTTTTTT
once,NA,TRBJ1-4,TRBV19,15,CASSISTGLREKLFF,TGTGCCAGTAGTATCTCCACCGGCCTCCGGGAAAAACTGTTTTTT
NA,NA,TRBJ2-7,TRBV11-2,13,CASSKDSGAGRPF,TGTGCCAGCAGCAAAGACTCGGGGGCAGGACGACCTTTT
NA,TRBD1,TRBJ1-6,TRBV16,14,CASSQANRGPPLHF,TGTGCCAGCAGCCAGGCAAACAGGGGACCACCCCTCCACTTT
NA,NA,TRBJ1-2,TRBV19,16,CASSTTGTTRNYGYTF,TGTGCCAGTAGTACGACAGGTACTACTAGAAACTATGGCTACACCTTC
NA,NA,TRBJ2-7,TRBV5-1,17,CASSNSTHYSRSYEQYF,TGCGCCAGCAGCAATTCGACGCACTACAGCCGCTCCTACGAGCAGTACTTC
once,TRBD2,TRBJ2-3,TRBV27,17,CASSLYISGGATDTQYF,TGTGCCAGCAGTTTATATATTTCCGGGGGGGCTACAGATACGCAGTATTTT
NA,NA,TRBJ1-5,TRBV27,18,CASSLKGYYRDSNQPQHF,TGTGCCAGCAGTTTAAAAGGATACTACAGAGATAGCAATCAGCCCCAGCATTTT
NA,TRBD1,TRBJ2-7,TRBV7-8,18,CASSLFYGTDRRAYEQYF,TGTGCCAGCAGCTTATTTTACGGCACGGACAGGCGAGCCTACGAGCAGTACTTC
NA,NA,TRBJ1-5,TRBV5-8,18,CASSPGTRTEGDNQPQHF,TGTGCCAGCAGCCCCGGGACAAGGACCGAAGGCGACAATCAGCCCCAGCATTTT
NA,TRBD1,TRBJ2-1,TRBV6-6,15,CASRPGTGAYNEQFF,TGTGCCAGCAGGCCCGGGACAGGGGCATACAATGAGCAGTTCTTC
NA,NA,TRBJ1-2,TRBV24-1,14,CATSDPTRWGGYTF,TGTGCCACCAGTGATCCTACACGCTGGGGTGGCTACACCTTC
NA,NA,TRBJ2-2,TRBV24-1,13,CATSDFFTGELFF,TGTGCCACCAGTGATTTTTTCACCGGGGAGCTGTTTTTT